The rows below give T cell receptor beta chains drawn from one sample of a study of T-cell memory formation after mild COVID-19. TCRdb re-analysed the 5' RACE reads in MiXCR, keeping a single row per CDR3 protein. In the table there are 400,000 or so distinct CDR3 sequences, roughly 20% of which are singletons. Material: PBMCs or a T cell subset sorted from them (not recorded which). These receptors came from an adult woman who had mild COVID-19 (a few samples of this study predate the infection). Cell type and time point are not known. Both conserved end residues are part of each CDR3. A D gene is named only where the DNA matches it firmly. The size of a clone is reported for some rows only, either as once, few or many, or as a class for expanded clones.

TRBV12-3/TRBV12-4	NA	NA	TRBJ2-7	TGTGCCAGCGCGACGGGTAGGGACACCTCCTACGAGCAGTACTTC	CASATGRDTSYEQYF
TRBV7-6	TRBD2	NA	TRBJ2-1	TGTGCCAGCAGCTTAGCGGGAGCGGGATACAATGAGCAGTTCTTC	CASSLAGAGYNEQFF
TRBV7-3	TRBD2	NA	TRBJ2-2	TGTGCCAGCAGCTTAGGACTAGCGGGATCCGGGGAGCTGTTTTTT	CASSLGLAGSGELFF
TRBV12-3/TRBV12-4	NA	many	TRBJ2-1	TGTGCCAGCAGTTTTTATAGCGGCAATGAGCAGTTCTTC	CASSFYSGNEQFF
TRBV18	NA	few	TRBJ2-2	TGTGCCAGCTCACGGTCACGTGGCTCGTCCGGGGAGCTGTTTTTT	CASSRSRGSSGELFF
TRBV20-1	TRBD2	few	TRBJ2-1	TGCAGTGCTAGAGCTGGGACTAGCGGCAATGAGCAGTTCTTC	CSARAGTSGNEQFF
TRBV18	NA	many	TRBJ2-1	TGTGCCAGCTCACCCCAGGATAAGGAGCAGTTCTTC	CASSPQDKEQFF
TRBV20-1	TRBD2	NA	TRBJ2-1	TGCAGTGCTAGAGGTCCGGGAGGGGCCAATGAGCAGTTCTTC	CSARGPGGANEQFF
TRBV5-5	TRBD1	few	TRBJ1-4	TGTGCCAGCAGCTGGGACAGGGCGGTTGGCGAAAAACTGTTTTTT	CASSWDRAVGEKLFF
TRBV5-1	TRBD1	few	TRBJ2-7	TGCGCCAGCAGCCAAGGACAGGGGGCTGTCCACGAGCAGTACTTC	CASSQGQGAVHEQYF
TRBV24-1	NA	many	TRBJ2-1	TGTGCCACCAGTGATTTGGCAGGGATCGGTAGTGAGCAGTTCTTC	CATSDLAGIGSEQFF
TRBV3-1	TRBD2	NA	TRBJ2-7	TGTGCCAGCAGCCAAGCTAGCGGGAGGTACGAGCAGTACTTC	CASSQASGRYEQYF
TRBV6-6	TRBD1	few	TRBJ1-5	TGTGCCAGCAGTTACCCGGGTAATAGAGGACAGGGGTTTGATCAGCCCCAGCATTTT	CASSYPGNRGQGFDQPQHF
TRBV7-2	NA	NA	TRBJ2-3	TGTGCCAGCAGCTTAGAACTCCGGGGTACGCAGTATTTT	CASSLELRGTQYF
TRBV12-3/TRBV12-4	NA	few	TRBJ1-5	TGTGCCAGCAGCCCCCTGGAGGGTCCGCCCCTGCATTTT	CASSPLEGPPLHF
TRBV3-1	TRBD1	NA	TRBJ2-5	TGTGCCAGCAGCCGTCGACAGGGTATAGAGACCCAGTACTTC	CASSRRQGIETQYF
TRBV5-1	TRBD2	NA	TRBJ2-5	TGCGCCAGCAGCTTGGACGGGGGGGCTGGAGAGACCCAGTACTTC	CASSLDGGAGETQYF
TRBV6-5	NA	few	TRBJ2-3	TGTGCCAGCAGTTACCGCGGGGTTTCCACAGATACGCAGTATTTT	CASSYRGVSTDTQYF
TRBV27	TRBD2	NA	TRBJ2-4	TGTGCCAGCAGTCAGAGCGGGGGGGCTAACATTCAGTACTTC	CASSQSGGANIQYF
TRBV5-6	NA	NA	TRBJ2-7	TGTGCCAGCAGGGCTGGACAGCTGTCAACTTTGTCTTACGAGCAGTACTTC	CASRAGQLSTLSYEQYF
TRBV12-3/TRBV12-4	TRBD1	once	TRBJ1-1	TGTGCCAGCAGTTTAGGGGACAGGGGGTTAAACACTGAAGCTTTCTTT	CASSLGDRGLNTEAFF
TRBV5-1	NA	many	TRBJ2-5	TGCGCCAGCGTCGCGGACAACCAAGAGACCCAGTACTTC	CASVADNQETQYF
TRBV29-1	NA	once	TRBJ2-1	TGCAGCGTTGAAATCCCTGTCGATGAGCAGTTCTTC	CSVEIPVDEQFF
TRBV9	TRBD1	few	TRBJ1-3	TGTGCCAGCAGCGTAGCTACAGGGGTAGGAAACACCATATATTTT	CASSVATGVGNTIYF
TRBV30	TRBD1	NA	TRBJ2-7	TGTGCCTGGAGTGTACTCGGGACAGTTTACGAGCAGTACTTC	CAWSVLGTVYEQYF
TRBV5-1	NA	NA	TRBJ2-7	TGCGCCAGCAGCCCCCAAACGAGCCCAGGGGACGAGCAGTACTTC	CASSPQTSPGDEQYF
TRBV3-1	NA	few	TRBJ1-1	TGTGCCAGCAGCCAAGTTTTGAACACTGAAGCTTTCTTT	CASSQVLNTEAFF
TRBV3-1	TRBD2	few	TRBJ2-3	TGTGCCAGCAGCCAAGTAACGGGGGGGCTCGATACGCAGTATTTT	CASSQVTGGLDTQYF
TRBV19	NA	NA	TRBJ1-5	TGTGCCAGTACAGCCGGAAGGGCCCAGCATTTT	CASTAGRAQHF
TRBV6-2/TRBV6-3	TRBD1	NA	TRBJ1-5	TGTGCCAGCTCACCCGGACAGGGGGCTCAGCCCCAGCATTTT	CASSPGQGAQPQHF
TRBV5-8	TRBD1	few	TRBJ2-2	TGTGCCAGCAGCTTATGGGACAGGGGGCGCACCGGGGAGCTGTTTTTT	CASSLWDRGRTGELFF
TRBV5-1	TRBD1	NA	TRBJ2-7	TGCGCCAGCAGCTATCCCGGACAGGGGAACGAGCAGTACTTC	CASSYPGQGNEQYF
TRBV5-1	NA	few	TRBJ1-6	TGCGCCAGCAGCTTGTCGGAGGGGATACCCCTCCACTTT	CASSLSEGIPLHF
TRBV7-2	NA	NA	TRBJ1-2	TGTGCCAGCAGATATACAGGCGTCTATGGCTACACCTTC	CASRYTGVYGYTF
TRBV12-3/TRBV12-4	NA	few	TRBJ2-6	TGTGCCAGCAGCAAAAACTCTGGGGCCAACGTCCTGACTTTC	CASSKNSGANVLTF
TRBV5-1	NA	NA	TRBJ1-1	TGCGCCAGCAGCTTGGATCCCAGGAGTACTAACACTGAAGCTTTCTTT	CASSLDPRSTNTEAFF
TRBV7-3	TRBD2	few	TRBJ2-3	TGTGCCAGCAGTTCTAGCGGGAGTTCAGATACGCAGTATTTT	CASSSSGSSDTQYF
TRBV5-1	NA	few	TRBJ2-7	TGCGCCAGCAGCTTGAACACCGCGGGTTCCGAGCAGTACTTC	CASSLNTAGSEQYF
TRBV7-9	NA	NA	TRBJ2-2	TGTGCCAGCACCCAGGGGGGTGTGAAGAACGGGGAGCTGTTTTTT	CASTQGGVKNGELFF
TRBV7-8	TRBD2	few	TRBJ2-1	TGTGCCAGCAGCTTCGTGTCTAGCGGGGGGCATGAGCAGTTCTTC	CASSFVSSGGHEQFF
TRBV7-2	TRBD2	NA	TRBJ2-3	TGTGCCAGCAGCTTCGGTGCGGGAGGCCTGAGGGGAGATACGCAGTATTTT	CASSFGAGGLRGDTQYF
TRBV15	TRBD2	NA	TRBJ2-7	TGTGCCACCAGCAGGATACTAGCGGGAGGAACCTACGAGCAGTACTTC	CATSRILAGGTYEQYF